This TCR beta chain was observed in a study of T-cell reconstitution after alpha-beta-depleted transplantation in children. V lost 1 base, J lost 1 base, and 2 bases stayed unmatched. CDR1 is DFQATT and CDR2 is SNEGSKA in the germline V gene (reference sequence). This CDR3 comprises 14 residues. This clonotype was seen at least ten times. A library of TCRbeta sequences, prepared with unique molecular identifiers, was generated. Using its own MiXCR run on the PCR reads, TCRdb lists one record per CDR3 protein. Here the sample spans just under 350,000 distinct CDR3 sequences, roughly 15% being singletons.

Sequenced here: PBMCs, mostly from graft donor cells, sampled 360 days after TCRalphabeta/CD19-depleted stem cell transplant. V gene TRBV20-1 combines with J gene TRBJ2-3, with 7 nucleotides matching TRBD2. This sequence originates from a male patient aged 2-15 years who had a stem cell transplant for acute lymphoblastic leukemia, so the T cells may come from the graft donor. The CDR3 sequence: CSARGTSGTDTQYF. For the CDR3, the DNA is TGCAGTGCTAGAGGAACTAGCGGCACAGATACGCAGTATTTT.